The 32 T cell receptor beta chains listed next were all sequenced from one sample in a study of T cells in Graves' hyperthyroidism and ophthalmopathy. Authors of the study amplified TCR beta CDR3 regions from RNA transcripts. TCR CDR3 underwent first-round RT-PCR with the HTBI primer set. One entry per CDR3 protein results from TCRdb running MiXCR on the multiplex PCR reads. The sample has some 400,000 distinct CDR3 sequences, about 15% seen once; the top ten hold roughly 9.6%. The specimen was blood. All receptors come from a woman aged 55-75 years with Graves' hyperthyroidism.

The sample holds many counts of this clonotype. The genes are TRBV18 and TRBJ1-1; a weak D match, TRBD1 (6 bases). This CDR3 has 16 amino acids. The germline gives CDR1 KGHSH, CDR2 LQKENI. V dropped 4 bases and J dropped 0 bases, with 15 bases sitting between them. DNA for the CDR3: TGTGCCAGCTCACTCCCCCCGGGACAAATGAACACTGAAGCTTTCTTT. This codes for CASSLPPGQMNTEAFF. The variable domain in full, completed from reference TRBV18 and TRBJ1-1, reads NAGVMQNPRHLVRRRGQEARLRCSPMKGHSHVYWYRQLPEEGLKFMVYLQKENIIDESGMPKERFSAEFPKEGPSILRIQQVVRGDSAAYFCASSLPPGQMNTEAFFGQGTRLTVV.

This clonotype was seen repeatedly, ten times or more. This chain joins TRBV3-1 and TRBJ2-2, with D perhaps matching TRBD2 (5 bases). Trimming pared 2 bases from V and 6 bases from J, leaving 7 bases between. The V gene's germline CDR1 is LGHDT and CDR2 YNNKEL (reference sequence). There are 13 residues in the CDR3. The CDR3 region has the DNA TGTGCCAGCAGCCAATCCGGGGCCGGGGAGCTGTTTTTT. It yields the protein CASSQSGAGELFF.

Of note for this clonotype: A much larger clone lies a single base off, so this may be a read error. The conserved closing phenylalanine or tryptophan is absent in this CDR3, likely reflecting a read error. The chain is built from TRBV7-9 and TRBJ2-1; unclear D gene. This CDR3 region has 13 residues. V was trimmed by 9 bases and J by 5 bases, leaving 14 bases between them. Germline lookup yields CDR1 SEHNR and CDR2 FQNEAQ (reference sequence). The CDR3 region is CASNLRNDNEQFL. CDR3 sequence (DNA): TGTGCCAGTAACCTCCGGAATGACAATGAGCAGTTCCTC.

Only a few counts were recorded for this clonotype. The rearrangement joins TRBV4-1 to TRBJ2-3, with D tentatively TRBD1 (5 bases). The ends were cut back, 0 bases at V and 1 base at J, with 17 bases in the middle. This CDR3 has 18 amino acids. The germline CDR1 and CDR2 sequences are MGHRA and YSYEKL. The chain's CDR3 is CASSQDRGLPSGTDTQYF. CDR3 nucleotides: TGCGCCAGCAGCCAAGATAGGGGCCTGCCCTCGGGCACAGATACGCAGTATTTT.

The sample holds a few counts of this clonotype. The V call is TRBV7-9, the J call TRBJ2-3; TRBD2 matches at 9 bases. J was trimmed by 10 bases and V by 2 bases; bases with no gene match: 10. The CDR3 contains 15 residues. Per germline, CDR1 SEHNR and CDR2 FQNEAQ (reference sequence). CDR3 sequence: CASSLMGGGGQAQYF. The DNA of the CDR3 is TGTGCCAGCAGCTTAATGGGCGGGGGGGGCCAGGCGCAGTATTTT.

In its sample, this clonotype was seen many times. The rearrangement joins TRBV28 to TRBJ2-2; unclear D gene. The CDR3 spans 12 residues. Trimming removed 2 bases from V and 7 bases from J, with 5 bases in between. CDR1 MDHEN and CDR2 SYDVKM come from the germline V gene. CDR3 in amino acids: CASSLLGGELFF. In DNA, the CDR3 is TGTGCCAGCAGTTTACTGGGCGGGGAGCTGTTTTTT.

This clonotype was seen many times. The chain employs TRBV11-1 and TRBJ2-2, with D perhaps TRBD2 (6 bases). This CDR3 is built from 15 residues. The ends were cut back, 3 bases at V and 4 bases at J, with 12 bases in the middle. In germline, CDR1 is SGHAT, CDR2 FQDESV (reference sequence). The CDR3 DNA reads as TGTGCCAGCAGCTTGGCGGGGCCAGTCACCGGGGAGCTGTTTTTT. Amino acids: CASSLAGPVTGELFF.

This clonotype was recorded many times. The chain is built from TRBV6-5 and TRBJ2-7; D assignment may be TRBD1 or TRBD2 (5 bases each). CDR1 is MNHEY and CDR2 is SVGAGI in the germline V gene. The CDR3 length is 18 residues. V was trimmed by 0 bases and J by 3 bases, leaving 21 bases between them. The CDR3 region is CASSYSTASGIENYEQYF. DNA of the CDR3: TGTGCCAGCAGTTACTCGACAGCCTCCGGGATCGAAAACTACGAGCAGTACTTC.

This clonotype showed up many times. CDR3 loop: CASSPTGSQPQHF. The DNA for the CDR3 is TGTGCCAGCTCACCGACAGGGTCTCAGCCCCAGCATTTT. The rearrangement joins TRBV18 to TRBJ1-5; TRBD1 matches at 7 bases. The V gene's germline CDR1 is KGHSH and CDR2 LQKENI. This CDR3 region has 13 residues. The V gene end was trimmed by 3 bases and the J gene end by 6 bases; junction bases not matched to a gene: 2.

In the case of this clonotype: This sequence may be a read error, since a much larger clone differs from it by one base. V and J are TRBV24-1 and TRBJ2-3; no definite D call. The V gene's germline CDR1 is KGHDR and CDR2 SFDVKD. Trimming pared 3 bases from V and 5 bases from J, leaving 17 bases between. CDR3 length: 16 residues. DNA for the CDR3: TGTGCCACCAGTGATCGGTCCGGAGTTAGGATAGATACGCAGTATTTT. Residues: CATSDRSGVRIDTQYF.

The chain combines TRBV19 with TRBJ1-4; TRBD1 is a possible D gene (6 bases). Trimming stripped 3 bases from V and 5 bases from J, with 13 bases between. This CDR3 comprises 15 residues. Germline CDR1 is LNHDA and CDR2 is SQIVND (reference sequence). The CDR3 nucleotides are TGTGCCAGTAGTATCGTGGGGGGCGCCAATGAAAAACTGTTTTTT. Its translation: CASSIVGGANEKLFF.

V gene TRBV12-3 or TRBV12-4 combines with J gene TRBJ2-1; 9 bases are a match to TRBD1. The V segment lost 6 bases and the J segment 5 bases; nucleotides outside the gene matches: 5. This CDR3 is built from 14 residues. This CDR3 reads CASRGDRADNEQFF. The CDR3 region has the DNA TGTGCCAGCAGGGGGGACAGGGCCGACAATGAGCAGTTCTTC.

V is TRBV7-6 and J is TRBJ2-1; D gene ambiguous. This CDR3 region has 12 residues. CDR1 and CDR2 from the germline V gene are SGHVS and FNYEAQ. Trimming pared 4 bases from V and 5 bases from J, leaving 6 bases between. CDR3 loop: CASSYGDNEQFF. The CDR3 DNA reads as TGTGCCAGCAGCTACGGCGACAATGAGCAGTTCTTC.

In this sample, this clonotype turned up many times. The V gene is TRBV6-1, the J gene TRBJ2-1, with D tentatively TRBD1 (6 bases). The length of the CDR3 is 14 residues. V lost 5 bases to trimming and J lost 1 base, with 9 bases between them. Germline V lookup: CDR1 MNHNS, CDR2 SASEGT. CDR3 loop: CASSWQGSYNEQFF. The CDR3, as DNA: TGTGCCAGCAGTTGGCAGGGGTCCTACAATGAGCAGTTCTTC.

This clonotype was detected only a few times. The chain combines TRBV2 with TRBJ2-1, with no clear D. The germline V and J ends were trimmed by 10 bases and 4 bases, with 17 bases remaining between them. CDR3 size: 14 residues. In germline, CDR1 is SNHLY, CDR2 FYNNEI. The CDR3 coding sequence is TGTGCCACCACACTTGAGAGTGGGTACAATGAGCAGTTCTTC. Protein product: CATTLESGYNEQFF.

This clonotype was seen ten or more times. V usage is TRBV7-3 and J usage is TRBJ1-1; D possibly corresponds to TRBD1 (5 bases). V was shortened by 6 bases and J by 0 bases, with 8 bases between the two germline ends. CDR1 and CDR2 from the germline V gene are SGHTA and FQGTGA. CDR3 length: 13 residues. CDR3 nucleotide sequence: TGTGCCAGCAGAGGAGGGGTGAACACTGAAGCTTTCTTT. Its protein product is CASRGGVNTEAFF.

This clonotype was observed a handful of times. CDR3 in DNA: TGCAGCGCCGTCGGGACAGCGAACTATGGCTACACCTTC. Protein sequence: CSAVGTANYGYTF. This chain connects TRBV29-1 to TRBJ1-2; TRBD1 aligns across 7 bases. The germline V gene encodes CDR1 SQVTM and CDR2 ANQGSEA. CDR3 size: 13 residues. The trim removed 7 bases at V and 2 bases at J, leaving 7 bases unmatched. The variable domain in full, completed from reference TRBV29-1 and TRBJ1-2, reads SAVISQKPSRDICQRGTSLTIQCQVDSQVTMMFWYRQQPGQSLTLIATANQGSEATYESGFVIDKFPISRPNLTFSTLTVSNMSPEDSSIYLCSAVGTANYGYTFGSGTRLTVV.

This clonotype occurred many times. The V gene is TRBV24-1, the J gene TRBJ2-1; TRBD2 matches at 16 bases. J gave up 1 base and V 3 bases, and 2 bases lay outside the gene matches. The CDR3 sequence is 18 residues long. Germline CDR1 and CDR2: KGHDR and SFDVKD. This CDR3 is CATSDGTSGRGSYNEQFF. CDR3 DNA sequence: TGTGCCACCAGTGATGGGACTAGCGGGAGGGGGTCCTACAATGAGCAGTTCTTC.

The table lists this clonotype with many counts. This sequence joins TRBV4-1 and TRBJ1-1; D is undetermined. Germline CDR1 is MGHRA and CDR2 is YSYEKL. Trimming removed 4 bases at V and 2 bases at J, with 14 bases between. The CDR3 length is 15 residues. CDR3 in amino acids: CASSPRPLRNTEAFF. As DNA, the CDR3 is TGCGCCAGCAGCCCCCGTCCTCTTAGAAACACTGAAGCTTTCTTT.

This clonotype was picked up many times. The CDR3 coding sequence is TGTGCCAGCAGCCACAGGGGTCTTAGCAATCAGCCCCAGCATTTT. Protein sequence: CASSHRGLSNQPQHF. The J gene is TRBJ1-5, the V gene TRBV11-2; 7 nucleotides align to TRBD1. Germline CDR1 SGHAT, CDR2 FQNNGV. Trimming at V came to 5 bases and at J to 0 bases, leaving 4 bases not matched to a gene. This CDR3 comprises 15 residues.

This clonotype was counted ten times or more. This sequence joins TRBV6-1 and TRBJ1-5; unclear D gene. Trimming removed 7 bases from V and 6 bases from J, with 16 bases in between. The CDR3 is 14 residues long. Germline CDR1 reads MNHNS; CDR2 reads SASEGT. Here the CDR3 reads CASKAQVEGQPQHF. The CDR3 coding sequence is TGTGCCAGCAAAGCACAAGTAGAAGGTCAGCCCCAGCATTTT.

This clonotype was counted only a few times. The V gene is TRBV5-1, the J gene TRBJ2-3; TRBD1 is a possible D gene (5 bases). The V gene lost 6 bases and the J gene lost 4 bases, with 15 bases spanning the gap. The CDR3 is 14 amino acids. Germline CDR1 is SGHRS and CDR2 is YFSETQ. DNA for the CDR3: TGCGCCAGCAAGGGGCAGGGTTTTTCAGATACGCAGTATTTT. Its translation is CASKGQGFSDTQYF.

A note on this clonotype: This may come from a read error, since a much larger clone is one base off. J is TRBJ1-6 and V is TRBV12-3 or TRBV12-4; 7 bases line up with TRBD1. The CDR3 is 15 residues long. V lost 5 bases to trimming and J lost 14 bases; unmatched junction nucleotides: 15. The CDR3 DNA follows: TGTGCCAGCAGTCGCCTCAGGGGGGTTAGGTCATCCCTCCACTTT. Translated: CASSRLRGVRSSLHF.

A word on this clonotype: One end of the junction varies from germline; a read error may be responsible. The rearrangement uses TRBV5-1 and TRBJ2-3, with TRBD1 matching 8 bases. Germline lookup yields CDR1 SGHRS and CDR2 YFSETQ. This CDR3 has 13 residues. The CDR3 is CAIRRTGPPTQYF. DNA of the CDR3: TGTGCCATCAGGAGGACAGGGCCTCCGACGCAGTATTTT. Based on the CDR3 plus reference TRBV5-1 and TRBJ2-3, the full variable domain is KAGVTQTPRYLIKTRGQQVTLSCSPISGHRSVSWYQQTPGQGLQFLFEYFSETQRNKGNFPGRFSGRQFSNSRSEMNVSTLELGDSALYLCAIRRTGPPTQYFGPGTRLTVL.

This clonotype was detected a few times. The rearrangement links TRBV10-3 to TRBJ2-7; D is possibly TRBD1 (6 bases). Germline CDR1 reads ENHRY; CDR2 reads SYGVKD. The CDR3 has 13 residues. The V and J ends lost 2 bases and 2 bases respectively, with 7 bases between them. CDR3 sequence reads: CAISERTAYEQYF. Here the CDR3 DNA reads TGTGCCATCAGTGAGAGGACAGCCTACGAGCAGTACTTC.

This clonotype occurred many times. The J gene is TRBJ2-7, the V gene TRBV20-1; 13 positions match TRBD2. The CDR3 is 15 residues long. From germline, CDR1 is DFQATT and CDR2 SNEGSKA (reference sequence). J gave up 2 bases and V 6 bases, and 7 bases lay outside the gene matches. For the CDR3, the DNA is TGCAGTGCGGAACTAGCGGGAGGGGTCACCTACGAGCAGTACTTC. As protein: CSAELAGGVTYEQYF.

This clonotype was picked up many times. The rearrangement links TRBV12-3 or TRBV12-4 to TRBJ1-3; 7 bases fit TRBD1. The CDR3 has 17 residues. Unmatched junction bases numbered 10, after V lost 5 bases and J lost 0 bases. The chain's CDR3 is CASSPRDSFFSGNTIYF. The CDR3 nucleotides read TGTGCCAGCAGTCCTCGGGACAGTTTTTTCTCTGGAAACACCATATATTTT.

The gene calls are TRBV12-5 and TRBJ2-7; D may correspond to TRBD1 or TRBD2 (6 bases each). Per germline, CDR1 LGHNT and CDR2 FRNRAP. The CDR3 extends over 17 amino acids. V gave up 3 bases and J gave up 6 bases, with 24 bases separating them. Here the CDR3 reads CASGFGGVGGRRSEQYF. In nucleotides, the CDR3 is TGTGCTAGTGGTTTTGGTGGGGTTGGGGGGCGCCGTAGCGAGCAGTACTTC.

The sample holds a few counts of this clonotype. The chain employs TRBV6-2 or TRBV6-3 and TRBJ2-2; perhaps TRBD1 as D (5 bases). Trimming pared 5 bases from V and 11 bases from J, leaving 21 bases between. Germline CDR1 reads MNHEY; CDR2 reads SVGEGT. This CDR3 contains 15 residues. CDR3 residues: CASSTGHLPGHELFF. CDR3 DNA sequence: TGTGCCAGCAGTACAGGACACCTCCCCGGCCACGAGCTGTTTTTT.

This clonotype was recorded many times. The chain combines TRBV28 with TRBJ2-5, with D perhaps TRBD2 (5 bases). The CDR3 covers 13 residues. Germline CDR1 is MDHEN and CDR2 is SYDVKM. V lost 7 bases, J lost 7 bases, and 16 bases lay in between. In nucleotides, the CDR3 is TGTGCCAGCACTCTTGAGGGCACCCGGACCCAGTACTTC. Protein product: CASTLEGTRTQYF.

This clonotype has a count of ten or more. This chain links TRBV3-1 with TRBJ2-1; 9 bases agree with TRBD2. The V gene end was trimmed by 0 bases and the J gene end by 7 bases; junction bases not matched to a gene: 16. Germline V gene data show CDR1 as LGHDT and CDR2 as YNNKEL (reference sequence). The CDR3 loop spans 19 amino acids. CDR3 sequence (DNA): TGTGCCAGCAGCCAAGATCTCGGACTAGCGTCCGATAAGGGGAATGAGCAGTTCTTC. Translating gives CASSQDLGLASDKGNEQFF.

The sample holds a few counts of this clonotype. The rearrangement joins TRBV5-6 to TRBJ1-2; D is possibly TRBD1 (5 bases). The germline V gene has CDR1 SGHDT and CDR2 YYEEEE. This CDR3 has 15 residues. The V end lost 4 bases, the J end lost 7 bases, and 20 bases lay between the germline ends. The CDR3 sequence: CASSPIQVGRGGYTF. Here the CDR3 DNA reads TGTGCCAGCAGCCCCATCCAGGTGGGGCGCGGTGGCTACACCTTC.